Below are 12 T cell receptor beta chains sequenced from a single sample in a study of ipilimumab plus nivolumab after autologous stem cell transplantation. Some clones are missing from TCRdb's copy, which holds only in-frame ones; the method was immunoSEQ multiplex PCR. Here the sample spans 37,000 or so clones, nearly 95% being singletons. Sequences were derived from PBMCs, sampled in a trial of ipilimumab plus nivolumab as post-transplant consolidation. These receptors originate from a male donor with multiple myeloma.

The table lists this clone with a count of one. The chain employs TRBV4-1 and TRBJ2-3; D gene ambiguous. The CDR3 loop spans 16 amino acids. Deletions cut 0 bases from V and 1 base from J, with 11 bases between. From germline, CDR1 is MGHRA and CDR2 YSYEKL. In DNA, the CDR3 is TGCGCCAGCAGCCAAGATTTAGGGCGAGGCACAGATACGCAGTATTTT. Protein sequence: CASSQDLGRGTDTQYF.

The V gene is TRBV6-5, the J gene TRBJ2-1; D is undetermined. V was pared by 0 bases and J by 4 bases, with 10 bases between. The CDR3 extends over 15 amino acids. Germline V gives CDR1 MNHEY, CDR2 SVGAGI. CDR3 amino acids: CASSYSRVPYNEQFF. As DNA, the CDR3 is TGTGCCAGCAGTTACTCCCGTGTTCCGTACAATGAGCAGTTCTTC.

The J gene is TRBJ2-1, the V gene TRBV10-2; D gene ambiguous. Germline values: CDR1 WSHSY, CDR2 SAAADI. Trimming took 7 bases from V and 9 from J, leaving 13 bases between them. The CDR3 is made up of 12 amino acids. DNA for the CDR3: TGCGCCAGCACCCCAGTCTCCGGTGAGCAGTTCTTC. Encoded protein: CASTPVSGEQFF.

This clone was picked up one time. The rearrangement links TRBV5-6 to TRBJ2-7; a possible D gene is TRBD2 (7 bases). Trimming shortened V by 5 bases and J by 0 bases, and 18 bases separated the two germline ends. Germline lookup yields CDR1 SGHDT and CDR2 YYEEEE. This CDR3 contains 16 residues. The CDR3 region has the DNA TGTGCCAGCAGTCTCGAGGGGGGGAAAAGCTCCTACGAGCAGTACTTC. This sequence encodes CASSLEGGKSSYEQYF.

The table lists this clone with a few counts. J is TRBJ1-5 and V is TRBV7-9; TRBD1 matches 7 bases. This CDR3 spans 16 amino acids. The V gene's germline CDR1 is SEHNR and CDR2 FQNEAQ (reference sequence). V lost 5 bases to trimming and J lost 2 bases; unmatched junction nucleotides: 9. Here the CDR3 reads CASSQTGTEGNQPQHF. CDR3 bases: TGTGCCAGCAGCCAAACAGGGACAGAGGGCAATCAGCCCCAGCATTTT. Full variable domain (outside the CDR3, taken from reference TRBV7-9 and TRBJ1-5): DTGVSQNPRHKITKRGQNVTFRCDPISEHNRLYWYRQTLGQGPEFLTYFQNEAQLEKSRLLSDRFSAERPKGSFSTLEIQRTEQGDSAMYLCASSQTGTEGNQPQHFGDGTRLSIL.

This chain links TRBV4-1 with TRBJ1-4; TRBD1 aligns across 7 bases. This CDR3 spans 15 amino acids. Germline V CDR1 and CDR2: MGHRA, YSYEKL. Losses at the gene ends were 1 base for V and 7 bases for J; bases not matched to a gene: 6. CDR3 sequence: CASSQVGTAGEKLFF. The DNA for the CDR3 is TGCGCCAGCAGCCAAGTCGGGACAGCGGGTGAAAAACTGTTTTTT.

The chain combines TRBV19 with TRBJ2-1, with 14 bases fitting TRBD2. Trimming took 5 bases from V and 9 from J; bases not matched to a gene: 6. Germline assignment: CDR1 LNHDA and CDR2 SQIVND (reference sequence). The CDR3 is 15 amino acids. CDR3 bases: TGTGCCAGTAGTTCGGGACTAGCGGGAGTGAGTGAGCAGTTCTTC. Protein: CASSSGLAGVSEQFF.

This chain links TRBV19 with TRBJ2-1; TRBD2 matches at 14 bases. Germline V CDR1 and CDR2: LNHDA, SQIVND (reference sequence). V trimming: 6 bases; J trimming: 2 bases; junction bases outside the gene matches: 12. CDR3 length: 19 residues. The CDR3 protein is CASRPTGLAGVSAYNEQFF. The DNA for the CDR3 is TGTGCCAGTAGGCCAACGGGACTAGCGGGAGTTTCAGCCTACAATGAGCAGTTCTTC.

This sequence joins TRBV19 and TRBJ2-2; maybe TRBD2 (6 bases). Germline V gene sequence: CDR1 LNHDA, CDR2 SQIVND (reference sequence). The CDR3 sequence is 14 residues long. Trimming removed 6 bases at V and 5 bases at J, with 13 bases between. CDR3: CASSGSRRTGELFF. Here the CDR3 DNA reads TGTGCCAGTAGCGGGAGTCGGAGAACCGGGGAGCTGTTTTTT.

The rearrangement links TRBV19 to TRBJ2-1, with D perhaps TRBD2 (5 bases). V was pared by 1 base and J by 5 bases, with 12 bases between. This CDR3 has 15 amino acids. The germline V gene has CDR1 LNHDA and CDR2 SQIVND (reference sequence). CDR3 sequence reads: CASSIGRGGHNEQFF. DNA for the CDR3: TGTGCCAGTAGTATAGGTCGGGGTGGACACAATGAGCAGTTCTTC.

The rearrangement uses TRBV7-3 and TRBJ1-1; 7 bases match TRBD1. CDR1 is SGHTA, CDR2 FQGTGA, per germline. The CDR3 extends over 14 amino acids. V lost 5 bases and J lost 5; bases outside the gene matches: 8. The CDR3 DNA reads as TGTGCCAGCAGCGCACAGGGGAAGGGGACTGAAGCTTTCTTT. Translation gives CASSAQGKGTEAFF.

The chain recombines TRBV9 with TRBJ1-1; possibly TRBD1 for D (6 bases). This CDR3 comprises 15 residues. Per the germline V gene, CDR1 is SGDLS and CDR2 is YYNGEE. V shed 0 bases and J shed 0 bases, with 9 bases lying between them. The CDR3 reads CASSVVTGLNTEAFF. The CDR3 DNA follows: TGTGCCAGCAGCGTAGTTACAGGGCTGAACACTGAAGCTTTCTTT.